The source of this TCR beta chain is a study of T cell responses to AZD1222 COVID-19 vaccine (dated by TCRdb to the early 2020s). Study-level background: TCR sequencing was performed for 230 to 250 trial participants, of whom some 200 were given two doses of AZD1222 and around 26 were given two doses of MenACWY control vaccine. Trial participants were enrolled by age into 18-55, 56-69 and 70-plus year subgroups, with roughly 160, 29 and 62 TCR-sequenced participants respectively. Beyond this particular receptor, the publication reports: After two AZD1222 doses, both the breadth and the depth of spike-specific TCRs were significantly higher than at day 0 and than in MenACWY recipients. The 56-69-year group was small, and its depth increase did not reach significance, likely because of low power. Conclusions about previously exposed vaccinees were limited because only six or seven AZD1222 recipients were SARS-CoV-2 seropositive at baseline. Participants were mostly white British, with more females than males. The authors suggested clonal diversity may have been underestimated. Epitopes outside the regions mutated in the B.1.351 and B.1.1.7 variants were reportedly recognized by nearly half of the unique spike-specific TCRs. The vaccine-associated CD4 TCRs covered the entire spike protein, and the dominant responses fell in regions 160-218 and 743-854. Because no day 14 peak-response samples were available, repertoires were characterized only after the peak T cell response.

As regards this clone: The antigen it binds to is not known. Base qualities are missing; no much larger clone stands one base away.

The CDR3 regions of human TCRbeta chains were analyzed by immunosequencing. On the authors' methods: Repertoire TCRs were matched against a reference library of SARS-CoV-2-specific TCRs generated with the MIRA antigen-specificity platform. Breadth was defined as the fraction of unique TCRs that were SARS-CoV-2-associated. Depth was defined as the fraction of total T cells that were SARS-CoV-2-associated. Using the MIRA data, every spike-specific TCR was mapped to the spike region that the TCR reacted to and assigned to either a CD4 or a CD8 class. Log10-transformed breadth and depth values were compared by one-way ANOVA with Sidak's multiple comparisons tests. In its TCRdb copy, this immuneACCESS table keeps in-frame sequences only and misses some clones. Where compared with another copy, unresolved V genes explain less than half of these, and the others have no known cause. V and J calls and clone size are as listed in that table; D and trimming were resolved from the DNA. The sample has 130,000 to 150,000 clones on record, approximately 93% of them singletons. The top ten clonotypes cover 12% of the sample.

The time point label, as the study defines it: sample from adult after SARS-CoV-2 infection, after symptom onset. A couple of convalescent COVID-19 patients, sampled after symptom onset from adults with prior SARS-CoV-2 infection, were also TCR-sequenced for comparison. The receptor was derived from an adult who had recovered from COVID-19. The sequencing used peripheral blood, collected after recovery from COVID-19.

The CDR3 reads as follows: CASRMRPVSNQPQHF. The sequenced DNA: TGTGCCAGCAGGATGAGACCCGTGAGCAATCAGCCCCAGCATTTT. The rearrangement joined TRBV6-5 to TRBJ1-5; the D gene cannot be named for sure. The CDR3 spans 15 residues, from the cysteine through the phenylalanine. CDR3 DNA only is kept here, 45 bases in frame from base 1. CDR1 and CDR2, per the germline V gene, are MNHEY and SVGAGI. Deletion took 6 bases off V and 1 base off J, with a span of 13 bases between the germline ends.